The source of this T cell receptor beta chain is a study of T cell responses to AZD1222 COVID-19 vaccine. Using immunoSEQ multiplex PCR, the repertoire was profiled, and TCRdb retains in-frame clones only, with some absent. The data show approximately 97,000 clones, less than 90% seen once. The CDR3 loop spans 16 amino acids. Germline-derived CDR1 and CDR2 are LGHNT and FRNRAP. The V and J ends lost 6 bases and 5 bases respectively, with 22 bases between them. The sample here was peripheral blood, taken on day 0 of AZD1222 vaccination. The chain is built from TRBV12-5 and TRBJ1-2, with no clear D. This TCR derives from an adult in good health. This CDR3 reads CASGNATPLYPYGYTF. DNA of the CDR3: TGTGCTAGTGGGAACGCCACTCCCCTATACCCATATGGCTACACCTTC.